The 15 T cell receptor beta chains reported below all come from one sample, sequenced in a study of T-cell reconstitution after alpha-beta-depleted transplantation in children (dated by TCRdb to the mid-2010s). The library was obtained by PCR. The reads were generated on an Illumina HiSeq 2500. To normalize quantification of the TCRbeta repertoire, the TCR libraries were built with molecular barcoding that relied on unique molecular identifiers. Using fastp at Q25 and MiXCR, TCRdb reprocessed the public reads and kept productive beta chains. Every entry covers one CDR3 protein and lists the most common genes and DNA from its rows. This sample is represented by 300,000 to 350,000 distinct CDR3 sequences; roughly 21% of them were singletons. The ten most abundant clones make up 10% to 11% of the sample. The treatment or condition label, read with the paper, signifies: allogeneic hematopoietic cell transplantation with graft depleted of TCRalphabeta T cells and CD19 B cells.

This sample comprised PBMCs, mostly from graft donor cells, obtained 180 days after TCRalphabeta/CD19-depleted stem cell transplant. The origin of the receptors is a male patient aged 10 to 17 who had a stem cell transplant for acute lymphoblastic leukemia, so the T cells may come from the graft donor.

The V call is TRBV9, the J call TRBJ2-2; D possibly corresponds to TRBD1 (5 bases). Germline V CDR1 and CDR2: SGDLS, YYNGEE. V lost 3 bases and J 0 bases, leaving 12 bases between the germline ends. The CDR3 runs to 16 residues. In DNA form, the CDR3 reads TGTGCCAGCAGCGCTCAATCGACAGCGAACACCGGGGAGCTGTTTTTT. As protein: CASSAQSTANTGELFF. Filled out from reference TRBV9 and TRBJ2-2, the complete variable domain reads DSGVTQTPKHLITATGQRVTLRCSPRSGDLSVYWYQQSLDQGLQFLIQYYNGEERAKGNILERFSAQQFPDLHSELNLSSLELGDSALYFCASSAQSTANTGELFFGEGSRLTVL.

V gene TRBV20-1 combines with J gene TRBJ2-3, with 10 bases matching TRBD2. In germline, CDR1 is DFQATT, CDR2 SNEGSKA (reference sequence). V shed 5 bases, J shed 0 bases, and the junction held 2 bases outside the gene matches. This CDR3 spans 14 amino acids. The CDR3 DNA reads as TGCAGTGCTCAGCGGGAGGGAAGCACAGATACGCAGTATTTT. This gives the protein CSAQREGSTDTQYF.

The chain has TRBV12-3 or TRBV12-4 and TRBJ2-5, with 7 bases identical to TRBD2. The CDR3 length is 15 residues. After removal of 6 bases from V and 4 bases from J, the junction contained 11 bases not matched to a gene. The CDR3 here is CASSPTGGRGETQYF. Written as DNA, the CDR3 is TGTGCCAGCAGCCCTACGGGCGGGAGAGGAGAGACCCAGTACTTC.

This chain joins TRBV19 and TRBJ1-1; unclear D gene. The germline V and J ends were trimmed by 4 bases and 0 bases, with 6 bases remaining between them. CDR1 and CDR2 (germline): LNHDA, SQIVND (reference sequence). This CDR3 comprises 13 residues. This CDR3 is CASSSLVNTEAFF. The CDR3 DNA reads as TGTGCCAGTAGTAGCCTGGTGAACACTGAAGCTTTCTTT.

The chain is built from TRBV20-1 and TRBJ2-1, with 8 bases lining up with TRBD2. Germline CDR1 reads DFQATT; CDR2 reads SNEGSKA (reference sequence). The CDR3 has 15 amino acids. The V gene end was trimmed by 5 bases and the J gene end by 0 bases; junction bases not matched to a gene: 6. CDR3 in amino acids: CSADVGTSSYNEQFF. CDR3 DNA sequence: TGCAGTGCTGACGTGGGGACTAGCTCCTACAATGAGCAGTTCTTC.

This sequence joins TRBV12-3 or TRBV12-4 and TRBJ1-5; possible D gene TRBD1, 6 bases. The CDR3 has 16 amino acids. V was trimmed by 5 bases and J by 5 bases, leaving 19 bases between them. DNA for the CDR3: TGTGCCAGCAGTCTGGGGGGGGCGGCTGCCTATCAGCCCCAGCATTTT. This codes for CASSLGGAAAYQPQHF.

This sequence joins TRBV13 and TRBJ2-5; either TRBD1 or TRBD2 may supply D (6 bases each). V lost 5 bases and J 4 bases, leaving 14 bases between the germline ends. CDR1 is PRHDT and CDR2 is FYEKMQ in the germline V gene (reference sequence). The CDR3 is 14 amino acids. The CDR3 loop is CASSPSEGGETQYF. In DNA, the CDR3 is TGTGCCAGCAGCCCGAGTGAGGGGGGAGAGACCCAGTACTTC.

This sequence joins TRBV14 and TRBJ2-3, with D hard to call. The germline gives CDR1 SGHDN, CDR2 FVKESK. V was shortened by 0 bases and J by 3 bases, with 7 bases between the two germline ends. The CDR3 is 14 amino acids. CDR3 protein: CASSQDWNTDTQYF. As DNA, the CDR3 is TGTGCCAGCAGCCAAGACTGGAATACAGATACGCAGTATTTT.

This clonotype was found a few times. The chain links TRBV5-1 to TRBJ1-1, with 11 nucleotides matching TRBD1. V lost 3 bases, J lost 0 bases, and 4 bases stayed unmatched. CDR1 is SGHRS, CDR2 YFSETQ, per germline. CDR3 size: 16 residues. The CDR3 coding sequence is TGCGCCAGCAGCTGGGACAGGGGGATCGTGAACACTGAAGCTTTCTTT. It codes for CASSWDRGIVNTEAFF.

This clonotype was counted between two and nine times. The chain combines TRBV11-2 with TRBJ2-2, with 10 bases that match TRBD2. The V and J ends lost 5 bases and 5 bases, in that order; junction bases with no gene match: 17. Germline CDR1 is SGHAT and CDR2 is FQNNGV. This CDR3 has 19 amino acids. The CDR3 sequence is CASSPPGLAGVLGTGELFF. The CDR3 region has the DNA TGTGCCAGCAGCCCACCCGGGCTAGCGGGAGTGTTGGGGACCGGGGAGCTGTTTTTT. Drawing the rest from reference TRBV11-2 and TRBJ2-2, the complete variable domain is EAGVAQSPRYKIIEKRQSVAFWCNPISGHATLYWYQQILGQGPKLLIQFQNNGVVDDSQLPKDRFSAERLKGVDSTLKIQPAKLEDSAVYLCASSPPGLAGVLGTGELFFGEGSRLTVL.

This clonotype was picked up a small number of times. This chain uses TRBV12-3 or TRBV12-4 with TRBJ1-6; D ambiguous. Deletions cut 0 bases from V and 10 bases from J, with 10 bases between. CDR3 length: 14 amino acids. The chain's CDR3 is CASSLAGVGSPLHF. As DNA, the CDR3 is TGTGCCAGCAGTTTAGCGGGAGTAGGGTCACCCCTCCACTTT.

The rearrangement uses TRBV9 and TRBJ1-1, with 9 bases aligning to TRBD1. V gave up 3 bases and J gave up 5 bases; unmatched junction bases: 8. This CDR3 is 15 amino acids long. CDR1 is SGDLS, CDR2 YYNGEE, per germline. The CDR3 DNA sequence: TGTGCCAGCAGCGAGATACAGGGGGCGTATACTGAAGCTTTCTTT. Its translation is CASSEIQGAYTEAFF.

The chain has TRBV5-1 and TRBJ2-7, with D perhaps TRBD1 (5 bases). The CDR3 length is 15 residues. Deletions cut 4 bases from V and 3 bases from J, with 17 bases between. Germline loops: CDR1 SGHRS, CDR2 YFSETQ. Here the CDR3 reads CASSQGVLRSYEQYF. Here the CDR3 DNA reads TGCGCCAGCAGCCAGGGCGTACTTAGGAGCTACGAGCAGTACTTC.

V usage is TRBV6-1 and J usage is TRBJ2-7, with D uncertain. Germline V gene sequence: CDR1 MNHNS, CDR2 SASEGT. The CDR3 spans 12 residues. V was clipped by 7 bases and J by 3 bases, with 10 bases between them. The CDR3 DNA reads TGTGCCAGCACGCACAGCAGCTACGAGCAGTACTTC. Its translation: CASTHSSYEQYF.

V and J are TRBV15 and TRBJ2-3; weak D call: TRBD2 (6 bases). Germline V gene data show CDR1 as LNHNV and CDR2 as YYDKDF (reference sequence). CDR3 size: 16 residues. The V and J ends lost 0 bases and 5 bases respectively, with 15 bases between them. The chain's CDR3 is CATSRDSGPRGDTQYF. The CDR3 region has the DNA TGTGCCACCAGCAGAGACAGCGGGCCCCGGGGAGATACGCAGTATTTT.